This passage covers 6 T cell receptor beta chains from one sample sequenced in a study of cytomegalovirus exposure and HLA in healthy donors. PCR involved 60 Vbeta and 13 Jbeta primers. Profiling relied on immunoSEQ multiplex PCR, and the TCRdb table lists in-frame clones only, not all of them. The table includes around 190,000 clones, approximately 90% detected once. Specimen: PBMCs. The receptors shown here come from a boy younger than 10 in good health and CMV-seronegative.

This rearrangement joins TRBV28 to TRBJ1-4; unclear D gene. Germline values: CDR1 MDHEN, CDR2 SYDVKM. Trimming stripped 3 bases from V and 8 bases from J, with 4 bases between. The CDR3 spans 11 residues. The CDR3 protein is CASSLGEKLFF. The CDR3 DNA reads TGTGCCAGCAGTTTGGGCGAAAAACTGTTTTTT.

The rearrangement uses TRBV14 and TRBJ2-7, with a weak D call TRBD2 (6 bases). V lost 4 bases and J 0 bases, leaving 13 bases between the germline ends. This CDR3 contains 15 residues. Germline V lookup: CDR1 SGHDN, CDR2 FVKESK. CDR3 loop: CASSPAGLLSYEQYF. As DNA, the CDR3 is TGTGCCAGCAGCCCCGCGGGGCTGCTCTCCTACGAGCAGTACTTC.

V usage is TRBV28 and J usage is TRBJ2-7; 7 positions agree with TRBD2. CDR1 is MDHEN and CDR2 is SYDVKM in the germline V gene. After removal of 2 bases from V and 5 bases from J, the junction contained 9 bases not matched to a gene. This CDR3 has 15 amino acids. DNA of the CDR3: TGTGCCAGCAGTTTAAGCGGGGCACTTGGACACGAGCAGTACTTC. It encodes CASSLSGALGHEQYF.

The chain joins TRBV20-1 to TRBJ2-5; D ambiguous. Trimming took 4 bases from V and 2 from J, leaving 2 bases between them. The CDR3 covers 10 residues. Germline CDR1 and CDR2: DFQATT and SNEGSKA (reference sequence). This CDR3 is CSATQETQYF. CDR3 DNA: TGCAGTGCTACTCAAGAGACCCAGTACTTC.

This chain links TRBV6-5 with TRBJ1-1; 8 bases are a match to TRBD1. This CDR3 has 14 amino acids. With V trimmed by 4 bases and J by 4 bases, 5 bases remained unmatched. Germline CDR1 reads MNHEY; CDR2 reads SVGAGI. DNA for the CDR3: TGTGCCAGCAGTTTGACAGGGGACAGCACTGAAGCTTTCTTT. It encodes CASSLTGDSTEAFF.

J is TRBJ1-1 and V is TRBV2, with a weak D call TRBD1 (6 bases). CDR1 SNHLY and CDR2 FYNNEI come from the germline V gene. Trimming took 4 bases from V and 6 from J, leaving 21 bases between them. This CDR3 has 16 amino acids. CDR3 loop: CASSALGGLGSPEAFF. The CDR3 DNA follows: TGTGCCAGCAGTGCCCTTGGGGGCCTAGGCAGCCCTGAAGCTTTCTTT.